A selection of T cell receptor beta chains follows, all from one sample in a study of shared clonotypes between healthy human individuals. Here immunoSEQ multiplex PCR was the method, and the copy in TCRdb shows in-frame clones only, minus some. This table holds about 360,000 clones, more than 60% found once. The source material was memory CD4+ T cells sorted from blood. Receptor source: a man aged 25-45 years in good health. CDR3s include the opening cysteine and the closing phenylalanine or tryptophan. The order of the fields is D gene, clone size, J gene, V gene, CDR3 DNA, CDR3 protein. The D gene is left open where the match is weak. Clone size is given for some rows only: seen once, a few or many times, or a class if the clone is expanded.

.	.	TRBJ2-7	TRBV28	TGTGCCAGCAGACCCCCCGGACCTGCTGGGGAGCAGTACTTC	CASRPPGPAGEQYF
.	few	TRBJ2-7	TRBV4-1	TGCGCCAGCAGCCAAGCCCAGTCTAAGATCTACGAGCAGTACTTC	CASSQAQSKIYEQYF
.	.	TRBJ2-3	TRBV15	TGTGCCACCAGCAGAGATGTAGCGTCCATGGGGGATACGCAGTATTTT	CATSRDVASMGDTQYF
.	once	TRBJ2-1	TRBV5-1	TGCGCCAGCAGCTGGGGGCTAGCGGCCTCCTACAATGAGCAGTTCTTC	CASSWGLAASYNEQFF
TRBD2	.	TRBJ2-1	TRBV11-3	TGTGCCAGCAGCTTAGTTGGCGGGAGGGATGGCGAGCAGTTCTTC	CASSLVGGRDGEQFF
.	.	TRBJ2-3	TRBV6-5	TGTGCCAGCAGTCAGACTAGTTTATCAGATACGCAGTATTTT	CASSQTSLSDTQYF
TRBD2	many	TRBJ2-1	TRBV5-1	TGCGCCAGCAGCTTGGAAGCGGGAGCGGCTTGGAATGAGCAGTTCTTC	CASSLEAGAAWNEQFF
.	once	TRBJ1-4	TRBV11-2	TGTGCCAGCAGCCCAAACCCGGCGGGATCTAATGAAAAACTGTTTTTT	CASSPNPAGSNEKLFF
.	.	TRBJ2-1	TRBV7-2	TGTGCCAGCAGCCGTAACACCGCCACCGGGGGTGGTGAGCAGTTCTTC	CASSRNTATGGGEQFF
TRBD1	.	TRBJ2-1	TRBV7-7	TGTGCTAGCAGCTTATGGGGACAGTACAATGAGCAGTTCTTC	CASSLWGQYNEQFF
.	.	TRBJ1-3	TRBV2	TGTGCCAGCAGTGATACGTTTTCTGGAAACACCATATATTTT	CASSDTFSGNTIYF
.	.	TRBJ1-6	TRBV7-6	TGTGCCAGCAGCCAACTCCGGTCACCCCTCCACTTT	CASSQLRSPLHF
.	few	TRBJ2-7	TRBV27	TGTGCCAGCAGTTTAAGTCACCGAGGGGCCGAGCAGTACTTC	CASSLSHRGAEQYF
TRBD1	.	TRBJ1-2	TRBV15	TGTGCCACCAGCAGGGGGACAGGGGGACGTGGCTACACCTTC	CATSRGTGGRGYTF
.	few	TRBJ2-1	TRBV7-2	TGTGCCAGCAGCTTTGATGTGGGACCTTACAATGAGCAGTTCTTC	CASSFDVGPYNEQFF
.	few	TRBJ2-5	TRBV9	TGTGCCAGCAGCGTAGCGTCCAAAGAGACCCAGTACTTC	CASSVASKETQYF
TRBD2	.	TRBJ2-7	TRBV10-3	TGTGCCATCATGCAAGCGGGAGCCTACGAGCAGTACTTC	CAIMQAGAYEQYF
.	many	TRBJ1-1	TRBV7-2	TGTGCCAGCAGCTTAGGCGGGACCCTTGAAGCTTTCTTT	CASSLGGTLEAFF
.	.	TRBJ2-7	TRBV14	TGTGCCAGCAGCCCTGGACGCATCTTGGCTTCCTACGAGCAGTACTTC	CASSPGRILASYEQYF
.	.	TRBJ2-7	TRBV7-7	TGTGCCAGCAGCCCACAATTCGGGGCATGGGACGAGCAGTACTTC	CASSPQFGAWDEQYF
.	.	TRBJ2-7	TRBV7-2	TGTGCCAGCAGCTTAGAAGACAGCCGCTACGAGCAGTACTTC	CASSLEDSRYEQYF
.	.	TRBJ2-7	TRBV28	TGTGCCAGCAAAGACGGCGAGCAGTACTTC	CASKDGEQYF
TRBD1	.	TRBJ2-7	TRBV5-1	TGCGCCAGCAGCTTGGCTGTGGGACAGCCGAGCTCCTACGAGCAGTACTTC	CASSLAVGQPSSYEQYF
TRBD1	few	TRBJ2-4	TRBV6-1	TGTGCCAGCAGTGCCAACAGGGGCATTCAGTACTTC	CASSANRGIQYF
.	.	TRBJ1-1	TRBV29-1	TGCAGCGTTGTAGGAGGGCGGGGTAGGACTGAAGCTTTCTTT	CSVVGGRGRTEAFF
.	.	TRBJ1-1	TRBV9	TGTGCCAGCAGCGTAAGGCCGAACACTGAAGCTTTCTTT	CASSVRPNTEAFF
TRBD2	.	TRBJ2-1	TRBV5-4	TGTGCCAGCAGCTTCCTAGCGGGAGACAATGAGCAGTTCTTC	CASSFLAGDNEQFF
.	.	TRBJ1-4	TRBV10-3	TGTGCCATCAGTGAGCGTAGAGAGGTCGGTGAAAAACTGTTTTTT	CAISERREVGEKLFF
TRBD2	once	TRBJ2-7	TRBV4-1	TGCGCCAGCAGCCAAGATGTAACTAGCGGGAGGGGGGAGCAGTACTTC	CASSQDVTSGRGEQYF
TRBD1	.	TRBJ1-3	TRBV5-4	TGTGCCAGCAGCTCGGGACAGGGGGAAAGCTCTGGAAACACCATATATTTT	CASSSGQGESSGNTIYF
TRBD2	.	TRBJ2-5	TRBV5-4	TGTGCCAGCAGTCCTCGACTAGCGGGAGCGGGAGAGACCCAGTACTTC	CASSPRLAGAGETQYF
TRBD2	.	TRBJ2-3	TRBV5-1	TGCGCCAGCAGCTTGCCGTCTAGCGGGAGAGCGGCAGATACGCAGTATTTT	CASSLPSSGRAADTQYF
.	few	TRBJ1-5	TRBV29-1	TGCAGCGTCAGAGATAATAGCAATCAGCCCCAGCATTTT	CSVRDNSNQPQHF
TRBD1	.	TRBJ1-1	TRBV29-1	TGCAGCGTTGGACCGGGACAGGGTATGAACACTGAAGCTTTCTTT	CSVGPGQGMNTEAFF
.	many	TRBJ2-2	TRBV7-6	TGTGCCAGCAGCTTAACTCCTACAGGGATCGCGAACACCGGGGAGCTGTTTTTT	CASSLTPTGIANTGELFF
.	.	TRBJ2-3	TRBV6-6	TGTGCCAGCAGTTACTCGGACCTCCGGGCAGATACGCAGTATTTT	CASSYSDLRADTQYF
TRBD1	.	TRBJ2-7	TRBV7-2	TGTGCCAGCAGCCCCCCGGGACAGGGGAACGAGCAGTACTTC	CASSPPGQGNEQYF
TRBD2	.	TRBJ2-1	TRBV7-6	TGTGCCAGCAGCTTAGCGCCAGCGGGAGGGACCGATGAGCAGTTCTTC	CASSLAPAGGTDEQFF
TRBD1	.	TRBJ2-2	TRBV5-1	TGCGCCAGCAGCCCAGGGACAGGGATAGTCGGGGAGCTGTTTTTT	CASSPGTGIVGELFF
.	.	TRBJ2-5	TRBV28	TGTGCCAGCAGTTTAGACCAGTTCGGGTTGACCCAGTACTTC	CASSLDQFGLTQYF